This TCR beta chain appears in the sequencing data of a study of blood T cell repertoires in COVID-19. Study as a whole: Spain, Italy and the United States supplied samples that represented acute and convalescent COVID-19.

Those enrolled, adults aged 18 to 89 years, came from 20 to 25 US areas. The V end was cut by 3 bases, the J end by 7 bases, with 16 bases between. CDR3 length: 15 amino acids. Germline V gene sequence: CDR1 LGHDT, CDR2 YNNKEL (reference sequence). Assay: immunoSEQ multiplex PCR; the TCRdb copy retains only in-frame clones and omits some. The table shows about 190,000 clones, with around 82% occurring only once. The receptor was derived from a woman aged 60-75 years with acute COVID-19. Sample: PBMCs or T cells enriched from blood (not recorded which). The rearrangement uses TRBV3-1 (or the pseudogene TRBV3-2) and TRBJ2-1, with unresolved D. The CDR3 DNA reads TGTGCCAGCAGCCACCCGACTTTGACCTTTAATGAGCAGTTCTTC. Translating gives CASSHPTLTFNEQFF.